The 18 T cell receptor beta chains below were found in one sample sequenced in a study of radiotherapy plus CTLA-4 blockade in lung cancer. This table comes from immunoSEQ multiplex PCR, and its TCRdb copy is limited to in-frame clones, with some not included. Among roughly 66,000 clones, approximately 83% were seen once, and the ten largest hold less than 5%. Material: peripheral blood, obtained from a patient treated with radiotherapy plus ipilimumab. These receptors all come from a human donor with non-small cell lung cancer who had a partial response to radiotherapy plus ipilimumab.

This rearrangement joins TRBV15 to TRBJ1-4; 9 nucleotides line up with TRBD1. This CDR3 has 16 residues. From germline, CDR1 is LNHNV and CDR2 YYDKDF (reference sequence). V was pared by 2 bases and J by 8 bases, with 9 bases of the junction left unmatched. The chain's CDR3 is CATSRSLDRGGEKLFF. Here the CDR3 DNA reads TGTGCCACCAGCAGATCACTGGACAGGGGAGGAGAAAAACTGTTTTTT.

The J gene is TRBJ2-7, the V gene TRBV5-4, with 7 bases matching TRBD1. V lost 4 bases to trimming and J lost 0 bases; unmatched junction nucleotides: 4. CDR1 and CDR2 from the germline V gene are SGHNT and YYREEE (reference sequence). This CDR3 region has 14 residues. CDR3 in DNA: TGTGCCAGCAGCCCTAGACAGGGCTCCTACGAGCAGTACTTC. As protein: CASSPRQGSYEQYF. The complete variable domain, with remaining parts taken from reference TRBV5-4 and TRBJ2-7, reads ETGVTQSPTHLIKTRGQQVTLRCSSQSGHNTVSWYQQALGQGPQFIFQYYREEENGRGNFPPRFSGLQFPNYSSELNVNALELDDSALYLCASSPRQGSYEQYFGPGTRLTVT.

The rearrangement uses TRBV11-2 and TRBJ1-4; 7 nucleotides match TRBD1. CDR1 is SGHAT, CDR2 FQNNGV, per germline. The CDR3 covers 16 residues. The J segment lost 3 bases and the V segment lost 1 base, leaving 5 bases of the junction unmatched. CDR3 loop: CASSLGGGRANEKLFF. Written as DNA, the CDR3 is TGTGCCAGCAGCTTAGGAGGGGGCCGGGCTAATGAAAAACTGTTTTTT.

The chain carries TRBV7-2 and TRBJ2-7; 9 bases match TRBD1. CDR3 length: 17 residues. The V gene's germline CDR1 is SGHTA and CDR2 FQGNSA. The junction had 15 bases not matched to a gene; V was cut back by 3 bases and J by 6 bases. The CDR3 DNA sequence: TGTGCCAGCAGCTTGGGGACTCCGGGACAGGGAACTCCCGAGCAGTACTTC. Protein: CASSLGTPGQGTPEQYF.

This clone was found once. CDR3 coding DNA: TGTGCCAGCAGTTTAACGCGGGACCATCAGCCCCAGCATTTT. This translates into CASSLTRDHQPQHF. The V gene is TRBV28, the J gene TRBJ1-5; a weak D match, TRBD1 (5 bases). Trimming took off 2 bases at V and 5 bases at J, with 10 bases between the two ends. This CDR3 spans 14 amino acids. Looked up from germline, CDR1 is MDHEN and CDR2 is SYDVKM.

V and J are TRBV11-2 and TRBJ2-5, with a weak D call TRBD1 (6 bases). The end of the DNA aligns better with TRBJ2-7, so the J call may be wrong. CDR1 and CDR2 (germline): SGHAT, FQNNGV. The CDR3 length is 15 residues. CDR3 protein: CASSSARTDAYEQYF. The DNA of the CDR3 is TGTGCCAGCAGCTCCGCAAGGACAGATGCCTACGAGCAGTACTTC.

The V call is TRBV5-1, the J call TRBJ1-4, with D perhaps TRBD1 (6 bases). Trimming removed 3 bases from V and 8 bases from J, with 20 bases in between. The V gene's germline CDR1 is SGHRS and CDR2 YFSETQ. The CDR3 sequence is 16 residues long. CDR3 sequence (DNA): TGCGCCAGCAGCTGGGATCCAGGGGCAGGGGAGGAAAAACTGTTTTTT. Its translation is CASSWDPGAGEEKLFF.

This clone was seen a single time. CDR3: CASQPMGATDTQYF. Written as DNA, the CDR3 is TGTGCCAGCCAACCCATGGGGGCTACAGATACGCAGTATTTT. The chain links TRBV18 to TRBJ2-3; TRBD1 might be the D (6 bases). CDR3 size: 14 residues. Germline values: CDR1 KGHSH, CDR2 LQKENI. V was cut by 8 bases and J by 3 bases, with 15 bases left in between.

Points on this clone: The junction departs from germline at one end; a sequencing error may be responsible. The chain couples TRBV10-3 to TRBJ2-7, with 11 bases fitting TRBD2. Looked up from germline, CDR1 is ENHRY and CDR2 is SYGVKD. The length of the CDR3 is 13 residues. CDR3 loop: CAISDGTSGGTSF. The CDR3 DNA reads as TGTGCCATCAGTGATGGGACTAGCGGCGGAACCTCGTTC.

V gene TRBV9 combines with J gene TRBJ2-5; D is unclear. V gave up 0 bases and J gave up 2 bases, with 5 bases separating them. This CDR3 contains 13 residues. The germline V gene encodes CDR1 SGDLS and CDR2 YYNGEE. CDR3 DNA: TGTGCCAGCAGCGTAGGTACACAAGAGACCCAGTACTTC. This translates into CASSVGTQETQYF.

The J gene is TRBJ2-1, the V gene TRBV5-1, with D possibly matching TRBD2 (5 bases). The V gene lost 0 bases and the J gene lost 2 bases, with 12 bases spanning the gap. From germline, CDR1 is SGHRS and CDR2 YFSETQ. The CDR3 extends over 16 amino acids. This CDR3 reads CASSLGRLAPYNEQFF. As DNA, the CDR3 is TGCGCCAGCAGCTTGGGGCGCCTAGCCCCCTACAATGAGCAGTTCTTC.

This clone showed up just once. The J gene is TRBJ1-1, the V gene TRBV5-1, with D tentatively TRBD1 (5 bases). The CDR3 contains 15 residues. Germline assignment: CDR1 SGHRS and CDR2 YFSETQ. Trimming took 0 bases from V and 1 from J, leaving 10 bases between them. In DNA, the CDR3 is TGCGCCAGCAGCTTGGTTCAGGGTGGGAACACTGAAGCTTTCTTT. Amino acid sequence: CASSLVQGGNTEAFF.

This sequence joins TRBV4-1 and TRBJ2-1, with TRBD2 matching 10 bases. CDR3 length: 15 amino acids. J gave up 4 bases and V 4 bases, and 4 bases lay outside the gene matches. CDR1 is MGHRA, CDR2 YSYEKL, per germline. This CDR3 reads CASSPGLAEYNEQFF. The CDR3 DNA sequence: TGCGCCAGCAGCCCAGGACTAGCGGAATACAATGAGCAGTTCTTC.

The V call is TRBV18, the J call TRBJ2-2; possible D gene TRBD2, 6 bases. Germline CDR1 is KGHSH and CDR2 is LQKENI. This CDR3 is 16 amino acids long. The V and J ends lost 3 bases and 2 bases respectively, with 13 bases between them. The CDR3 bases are TGTGCCAGCTCACCCTCCGGGACTGCTAACACCGGGGAGCTGTTTTTT. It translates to CASSPSGTANTGELFF.

CDR3 in amino acids: CASSPGQGFNTEAFF. CDR3 DNA sequence: TGTGCCAGCAGTCCCGGACAGGGGTTTAACACTGAAGCTTTCTTT. The chain is built from TRBV28 and TRBJ1-1, with 9 bases identical to TRBD1. Looked up from germline, CDR1 is MDHEN and CDR2 is SYDVKM. The trim removed 5 bases at V and 2 bases at J, leaving 6 bases unmatched. This CDR3 contains 15 residues.

This CDR3 reads CASSQGGVDRVNQPQHF. For the CDR3, the DNA is TGCGCCAGCAGCCAAGGGGGGGTTGACAGGGTTAATCAGCCCCAGCATTTT. The chain joins TRBV4-1 to TRBJ1-5; TRBD1 matches 7 bases. The J segment lost 4 bases and the V segment lost 1 base, leaving 10 bases of the junction unmatched. From germline, CDR1 is MGHRA and CDR2 YSYEKL. The CDR3 has 17 amino acids.

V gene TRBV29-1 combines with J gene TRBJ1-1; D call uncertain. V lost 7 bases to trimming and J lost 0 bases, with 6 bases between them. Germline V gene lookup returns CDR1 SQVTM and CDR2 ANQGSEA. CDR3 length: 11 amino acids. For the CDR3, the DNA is TGCAGCGCCACATTGAACACTGAAGCTTTCTTT. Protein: CSATLNTEAFF.

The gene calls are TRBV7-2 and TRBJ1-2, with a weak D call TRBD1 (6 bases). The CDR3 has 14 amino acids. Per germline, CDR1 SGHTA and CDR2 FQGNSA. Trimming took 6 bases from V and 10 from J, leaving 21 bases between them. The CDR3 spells CASSYRDISSFYTF. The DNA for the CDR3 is TGTGCCAGCAGTTATCGGGACATTTCGAGTTTCTACACCTTC.